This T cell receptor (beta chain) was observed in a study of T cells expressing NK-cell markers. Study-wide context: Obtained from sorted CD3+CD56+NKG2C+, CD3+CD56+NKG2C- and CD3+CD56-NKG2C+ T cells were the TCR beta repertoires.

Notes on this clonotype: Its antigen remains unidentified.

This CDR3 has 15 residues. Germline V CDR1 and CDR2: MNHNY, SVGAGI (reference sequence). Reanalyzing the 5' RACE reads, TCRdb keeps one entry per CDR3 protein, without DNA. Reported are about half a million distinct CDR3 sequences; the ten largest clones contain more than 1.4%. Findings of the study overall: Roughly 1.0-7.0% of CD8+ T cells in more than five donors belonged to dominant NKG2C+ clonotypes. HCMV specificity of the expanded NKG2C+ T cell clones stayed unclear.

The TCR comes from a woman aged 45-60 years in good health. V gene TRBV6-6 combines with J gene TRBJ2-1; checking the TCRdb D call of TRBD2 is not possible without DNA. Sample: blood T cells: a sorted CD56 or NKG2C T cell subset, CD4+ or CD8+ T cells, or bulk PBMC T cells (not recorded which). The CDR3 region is CASSHPSGTSDEQFF.